These 32 T cell receptor beta chains originate from one sample sequenced in a study of technical replicates of blood from a few donors. TCRdb's copy holds only in-frame clones and misses some; the assay was immunoSEQ multiplex PCR. Of tens of thousands of clones in the sample, about 91% were seen once. Sequencing was performed on T cells isolated from PBMCs. These receptors originate from a human donor in good health. Some clones in this sample may be carry-over from other donors' samples.

V is TRBV28 and J is TRBJ1-2, with TRBD1 matching over 7 bases. The CDR3 contains 15 residues. The germline V gene encodes CDR1 MDHEN and CDR2 SYDVKM. V gave up 6 bases and J gave up 5 bases; unmatched junction bases: 12. CDR3 residues: CASRRQGLSHYGYTF. CDR3 coding DNA: TGTGCCAGCAGACGACAGGGATTAAGCCATTATGGCTACACCTTC.

This clone was counted a single time. The gene calls are TRBV2 and TRBJ2-1; TRBD2 matches at 11 bases. CDR1 and CDR2 from the germline V gene are SNHLY and FYNNEI. The CDR3 totals 15 residues. V lost 6 bases, J lost 4 bases, and 5 bases stayed unmatched. Here the CDR3 DNA reads TGTGCCAGCAGGTTAGCGGGAGGGCAGTACAATGAGCAGTTCTTC. It yields the protein CASRLAGGQYNEQFF.

The chain couples TRBV2 to TRBJ2-1; D not resolved. CDR3 length: 12 amino acids. Germline CDR1 SNHLY, CDR2 FYNNEI. Trimming removed 2 bases at V and 5 bases at J, with 4 bases between. The CDR3 nucleotides read TGTGCCAGCAGTGAAACGGACAATGAGCAGTTCTTC. It encodes CASSETDNEQFF. Combining the CDR3 with reference TRBV2 and TRBJ2-1 gives the whole variable domain EPEVTQTPSHQVTQMGQEVILRCVPISNHLYFYWYRQILGQKVEFLVSFYNNEISEKSEIFDDQFSVERPDGSNFTLKIRSTKLEDSAMYFCASSETDNEQFFGPGTRLTVL.

The V call is TRBV19, the J call TRBJ2-1; 8 nucleotides match TRBD2. Germline trimming cut 1 base from V and 6 bases from J; bases unmatched to any gene: 5. Germline CDR1 is LNHDA and CDR2 is SQIVND (reference sequence). CDR3 length: 15 residues. The CDR3 DNA sequence: TGTGCCAGTAGTATAGCGGGAGGGCCGGTCAATGAGCAGTTCTTC. Translating gives CASSIAGGPVNEQFF. Complete variable domain (other parts from reference TRBV19 and TRBJ2-1): DGGITQSPKYLFRKEGQNVTLSCEQNLNHDAMYWYRQDPGQGLRLIYYSQIVNDFQKGDIAEGYSVSREKKESFPLTVTSAQKNPTAFYLCASSIAGGPVNEQFFGPGTRLTVL.

Note on this clone: The junction does not match germline at one end; this may be a read error. The same CDR3 is also encoded by other DNA sequences in this sample. The chain couples TRBV6-1 to TRBJ1-2; 7 bases agree with TRBD1. In germline, CDR1 is MNHNS, CDR2 SASEGT. There are 14 residues in the CDR3. Here the CDR3 DNA reads TGTGCTAGCAGTGAACAGACAGGGAACTATGGCTACACCTTC. It encodes CASSEQTGNYGYTF.

The chain recombines TRBV5-4 with TRBJ2-3; 7 bases map to TRBD2. V lost 0 bases and J lost 0; bases outside the gene matches: 4. CDR3 length equals 16 residues. Germline lookup yields CDR1 SGHNT and CDR2 YYREEE (reference sequence). CDR3 residues: CASSLAASGSTDTQYF. CDR3 DNA: TGTGCCAGCAGCTTGGCCGCTAGCGGTAGCACAGATACGCAGTATTTT.

CDR3 loop: CASSLGTGNSNQPQHF. CDR3 nucleotide sequence: TGTGCCAGCAGCTTAGGGACAGGGAATAGCAATCAGCCCCAGCATTTT. The rearrangement joins TRBV7-9 to TRBJ1-5; 8 bases are a match to TRBD1. The CDR3 is 16 residues long. Germline-derived CDR1 and CDR2 are SEHNR and FQNEAQ (reference sequence). V was clipped by 1 base and J by 0 bases; unmatched bases: 2.

The J gene is TRBJ2-7, the V gene TRBV7-3, with 8 bases lining up with TRBD2. Per germline, CDR1 SGHTA and CDR2 FQGTGA. The CDR3 loop spans 14 amino acids. The junction had 9 bases not matched to a gene; V was cut back by 5 bases and J by 6 bases. This chain's CDR3 is CASSPSGSMTEQYF. In nucleotides, the CDR3 is TGTGCCAGCAGCCCCAGCGGGAGCATGACCGAGCAGTACTTC.

The chain has TRBV2 and TRBJ2-3, with TRBD1 matching 7 bases. Germline V gene sequence: CDR1 SNHLY, CDR2 FYNNEI. The CDR3 loop spans 12 amino acids. J gave up 6 bases and V 6 bases, and 3 bases lay outside the gene matches. CDR3 in amino acids: CASSSTGDTQYF. In DNA form, the CDR3 reads TGTGCCAGCAGCTCGACAGGGGATACGCAGTATTTT. Full variable domain (rest looked up from reference TRBV2 and TRBJ2-3): EPEVTQTPSHQVTQMGQEVILRCVPISNHLYFYWYRQILGQKVEFLVSFYNNEISEKSEIFDDQFSVERPDGSNFTLKIRSTKLEDSAMYFCASSSTGDTQYFGPGTRLTVL.

This clone was counted a few times. V usage is TRBV6-6 and J usage is TRBJ1-1; no definite D call. This CDR3 has 16 amino acids. Germline-derived CDR1 and CDR2 are MNHNY and SVGAGI (reference sequence). V gave up 0 bases and J gave up 7 bases, with 18 bases separating them. The CDR3 sequence: CASSYSPKGPGSEAFF. The CDR3 DNA sequence: TGTGCCAGCAGTTACTCTCCCAAGGGCCCCGGGAGTGAAGCTTTCTTT.

The gene calls are TRBV11-2 and TRBJ2-7; D unclear. CDR3 length equals 15 residues. Germline loops: CDR1 SGHAT, CDR2 FQNNGV. Trimming took 1 base from V and 2 from J, leaving 12 bases between them. The DNA of the CDR3 is TGTGCCAGCAGCTTAGTTCGCAGTCTTACCTACGAGCAGTACTTC. It specifies CASSLVRSLTYEQYF.

The CDR3 is CATQRDLNTGELFF. The CDR3 coding sequence is TGTGCCACTCAGCGGGACTTGAACACCGGGGAGCTGTTTTTT. The chain joins TRBV2 to TRBJ2-2; 7 bases are shared with TRBD2. With V trimmed by 10 bases and J by 1 base, 6 bases remained unmatched. CDR1 and CDR2 (germline): SNHLY, FYNNEI. The CDR3 has 14 amino acids.

V and J are TRBV19 and TRBJ1-2; no clear D gene. V was cut by 0 bases and J by 6 bases, with 11 bases left in between. Germline loops: CDR1 LNHDA, CDR2 SQIVND (reference sequence). CDR3 size: 14 residues. CDR3: CASSIDTRDDGYTF. The CDR3 DNA sequence: TGTGCCAGTAGTATAGACACCCGGGATGATGGCTACACCTTC.

The table lists this clone with a count of one. CDR3 sequence (DNA): TGTGCCAGCAGCTTGCAGAGTCTAGGACAGGGGAACACTGAAGCTTTCTTT. Encoded protein: CASSLQSLGQGNTEAFF. The chain couples TRBV5-4 to TRBJ1-1; 8 positions agree with TRBD1. V trimming: 1 base; J trimming: 1 base; junction bases outside the gene matches: 9. The CDR3 spans 17 residues. Germline values: CDR1 SGHNT, CDR2 YYREEE (reference sequence).

The chain has TRBV7-2 and TRBJ1-1; 10 nucleotides align to TRBD1. Germline V lookup: CDR1 SGHTA, CDR2 FQGNSA. There are 17 residues in the CDR3. Trimming cost V 5 bases and J 2 bases; bases outside gene matches: 11. The CDR3: CASSGPPGTGANTEAFF. The CDR3 coding sequence is TGTGCCAGCAGCGGCCCGCCCGGGACAGGGGCTAACACTGAAGCTTTCTTT.

The chain is built from TRBV9 and TRBJ1-1; 8 bases are a match to TRBD1. Per the germline V gene, CDR1 is SGDLS and CDR2 is YYNGEE. This CDR3 spans 16 amino acids. Unmatched junction bases numbered 13, after V lost 4 bases and J lost 5 bases. CDR3 DNA: TGTGCCAGCAGCACTCACCAGACAGGGGTAGGGACTGAAGCTTTCTTT. It yields the protein CASSTHQTGVGTEAFF. Full variable domain (outside the CDR3, taken from reference TRBV9 and TRBJ1-1): DSGVTQTPKHLITATGQRVTLRCSPRSGDLSVYWYQQSLDQGLQFLIQYYNGEERAKGNILERFSAQQFPDLHSELNLSSLELGDSALYFCASSTHQTGVGTEAFFGQGTRLTVV.

The chain is built from TRBV5-1 and TRBJ2-2; TRBD2 might be the D (6 bases). The V and J ends lost 2 bases and 0 bases respectively, with 8 bases between them. CDR3 length equals 15 residues. Germline V CDR1 and CDR2: SGHRS, YFSETQ. Here the CDR3 DNA reads TGCGCCAGCAGCTTTAGCGGCGCGAACACCGGGGAGCTGTTTTTT. It specifies CASSFSGANTGELFF.

The chain couples TRBV7-9 to TRBJ2-3; TRBD2 matches 9 bases. The CDR3 spans 17 residues. Germline V gives CDR1 SEHNR, CDR2 FQNEAQ (reference sequence). The junction had 8 bases not matched to a gene; V was cut back by 1 base and J by 3 bases. The CDR3 sequence is CASSLGIAGGPTDTQYF. The CDR3 DNA is TGTGCCAGCAGCTTAGGTATTGCGGGAGGGCCGACAGATACGCAGTATTTT.

The chain employs TRBV29-1 and TRBJ2-1, with D possibly TRBD1 on 6 matching bases. Trimming stripped 3 bases from V and 8 bases from J, with 14 bases between. CDR3 size: 13 residues. The germline gives CDR1 SQVTM, CDR2 ANQGSEA. This CDR3 reads CSVERGTSDEQFF. The DNA of the CDR3 is TGCAGCGTTGAGAGGGGGACGAGCGATGAGCAGTTCTTC.

This clone was recorded only once. This chain joins TRBV28 and TRBJ2-7; maybe TRBD2 (5 bases). CDR3 length equals 15 residues. Germline V gene lookup returns CDR1 MDHEN and CDR2 SYDVKM. V gave up 4 bases and J gave up 3 bases, with 16 bases separating them. The CDR3 DNA follows: TGTGCCAGCAGTTCCTGGGGAGACCCGGACTACGAGCAGTACTTC. Its protein is CASSSWGDPDYEQYF.

The V call is TRBV5-1, the J call TRBJ1-4; weak D call: TRBD1 (6 bases). The CDR3 has 15 amino acids. In germline, CDR1 is SGHRS, CDR2 YFSETQ. Trimming left V 4 bases short and J 3 bases short, with 13 bases between. In DNA form, the CDR3 reads TGCGCCAGCAGCATCACAGGGCTCCCTAATGAAAAACTGTTTTTT. Its translation is CASSITGLPNEKLFF. Drawing the rest from reference TRBV5-1 and TRBJ1-4, the complete variable domain is KAGVTQTPRYLIKTRGQQVTLSCSPISGHRSVSWYQQTPGQGLQFLFEYFSETQRNKGNFPGRFSGRQFSNSRSEMNVSTLELGDSALYLCASSITGLPNEKLFFGSGTQLSVL.

V and J are TRBV2 and TRBJ2-3; TRBD2 agrees at 14 bases. CDR3 length equals 15 residues. V gave up 6 bases and J gave up 1 base; unmatched junction bases: 0. Germline assignment: CDR1 SNHLY and CDR2 FYNNEI. The CDR3 loop reads CASRGLAGGTDTQYF. CDR3 in DNA: TGTGCCAGCAGGGGACTAGCGGGGGGCACAGATACGCAGTATTTT.

This sequence joins TRBV9 and TRBJ2-2, with 9 bases that match TRBD1. Losses at the gene ends were 0 bases for V and 5 bases for J; bases not matched to a gene: 11. The CDR3 covers 18 residues. The germline CDR1 and CDR2 sequences are SGDLS and YYNGEE. The CDR3 is CASSVATGTGSGTGELFF. CDR3 bases: TGTGCCAGCAGCGTAGCTACCGGGACAGGGTCCGGTACCGGGGAGCTGTTTTTT.

The J gene is TRBJ2-5, the V gene TRBV6-5; a possible D gene is TRBD2 (6 bases). The CDR3 is made up of 13 amino acids. The V end lost 6 bases, the J end lost 5 bases, and 13 bases lay between the germline ends. Looked up from germline, CDR1 is MNHEY and CDR2 is SVGAGI. The CDR3 DNA is TGTGCCAGCAGCTCCGGGACTCTGGAGACCCAGTACTTC. This encodes CASSSGTLETQYF.

This clone appeared once. The chain is built from TRBV5-6 and TRBJ2-7; D is ambiguous. The V gene lost 1 base and the J gene lost 4 bases, with 9 bases spanning the gap. Per the germline V gene, CDR1 is SGHDT and CDR2 is YYEEEE. The CDR3 sequence is 13 residues long. CDR3 sequence reads: CASSLSTPYEQYF. CDR3 DNA: TGTGCCAGCAGCTTGAGTACTCCGTACGAGCAGTACTTC.

This clone was observed a single time. The rearrangement joins TRBV7-9 to TRBJ1-2; the match to TRBD1 covers 8 bases. This CDR3 is 11 amino acids long. With 5 bases clipped from V and 13 bases from J, the junction kept 6 bases outside the gene matches. Germline assignment: CDR1 SEHNR and CDR2 FQNEAQ (reference sequence). Here the CDR3 DNA reads TGTGCCAGCAGCACCGGACAGGGAACCACCTTC. It specifies CASSTGQGTTF.

The gene calls are TRBV9 and TRBJ2-1; maybe TRBD2 (6 bases). CDR3 size: 15 residues. CDR1 and CDR2 from the germline V gene are SGDLS and YYNGEE. V was shortened by 2 bases and J by 2 bases, with 11 bases between the two germline ends. DNA for the CDR3: TGTGCCAGCAGCGTCTCGGGAGTTCCCTACAATGAGCAGTTCTTC. Residues: CASSVSGVPYNEQFF.

DNA of the CDR3: TGTGCCAGCAGCTTACGAGGGGGGGCAGGCTACACCTTC. This sequence encodes CASSLRGGAGYTF. This chain connects TRBV7-2 to TRBJ1-2, with D perhaps matching TRBD1 (6 bases). V lost 2 bases, J lost 8 bases, and 12 bases lay in between. The CDR3 runs to 13 residues. CDR1 and CDR2 from the germline V gene are SGHTA and FQGNSA.

The chain carries TRBV29-1 and TRBJ1-4; 7 bases map to TRBD1. V lost 6 bases to trimming and J lost 8 bases; unmatched junction nucleotides: 15. Per the germline V gene, CDR1 is SQVTM and CDR2 is ANQGSEA. This CDR3 region has 15 residues. This chain's CDR3 is CSVSLITGVGEKLFF. Here the CDR3 DNA reads TGCAGCGTGAGTCTTATTACAGGGGTCGGGGAAAAACTGTTTTTT.

The chain uses TRBV4-1 and TRBJ2-3, with TRBD2 matching over 8 bases. The trim removed 1 base at V and 1 base at J, leaving 13 bases unmatched. Germline V gene data show CDR1 as MGHRA and CDR2 as YSYEKL. This CDR3 is 19 amino acids long. DNA of the CDR3: TGCGCCAGCAGCCAAGCGGGGACGGGAGGGCCGTATGGCACAGATACGCAGTATTTT. Encoded protein: CASSQAGTGGPYGTDTQYF.

The gene calls are TRBV6-1 and TRBJ1-3, with D perhaps TRBD1 (6 bases). This CDR3 is 16 amino acids long. Germline V gives CDR1 MNHNS, CDR2 SASEGT. V shed 0 bases and J shed 2 bases, with 11 bases lying between them. The CDR3 nucleotides are TGTGCCAGCAGTGAAGCAAGGGGGAAGACTGGAAACACCATATATTTT. Translated: CASSEARGKTGNTIYF.

The table lists this clone with a few counts. The gene calls are TRBV19 and TRBJ1-5; D remains ambiguous. Germline V gene lookup returns CDR1 LNHDA and CDR2 SQIVND (reference sequence). V was trimmed by 3 bases and J by 11 bases, leaving 8 bases between them. This CDR3 spans 11 amino acids. This chain's CDR3 is CASSIGSSQHF. In DNA, the CDR3 is TGTGCCAGTAGTATTGGCTCTTCCCAGCATTTT.